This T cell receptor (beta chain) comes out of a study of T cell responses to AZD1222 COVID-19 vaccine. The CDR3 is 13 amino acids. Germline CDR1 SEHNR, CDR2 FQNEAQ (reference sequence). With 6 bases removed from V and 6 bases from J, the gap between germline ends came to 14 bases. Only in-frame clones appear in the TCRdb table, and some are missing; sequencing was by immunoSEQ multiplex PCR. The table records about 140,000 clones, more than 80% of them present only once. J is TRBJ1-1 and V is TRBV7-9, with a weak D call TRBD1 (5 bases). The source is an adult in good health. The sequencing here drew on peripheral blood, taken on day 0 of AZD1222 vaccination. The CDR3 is CASSQGPAPEAFF. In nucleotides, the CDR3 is TGTGCCAGCAGTCAGGGCCCGGCCCCTGAAGCTTTCTTT.